This entry lists 30 T cell receptor beta chains sequenced from one sample in a study of T cell repertoires in cytomegalovirus infection. One entry per CDR3 protein results from TCRdb running MiXCR on the reads. The table includes some 400,000 distinct CDR3 sequences, about a sixth detected once. The sample comprised PBMCs. These receptors came from a human donor in good health (CMV status not recorded). Some clones in this sample may be carry-over from other donors' samples.

J is TRBJ2-2 and V is TRBV18; a possible D gene is TRBD2 (7 bases). The CDR3 runs 16 residues. The ends were cut back, 2 bases at V and 1 base at J, with 11 bases in the middle. Germline CDR1 is KGHSH and CDR2 is LQKENI. The CDR3 reads CASSPGGGVNTGELFF. DNA for the CDR3: TGTGCCAGCTCACCAGGCGGGGGCGTGAACACCGGGGAGCTGTTTTTT. The whole variable domain, filled in from reference TRBV18 and TRBJ2-2, reads NAGVMQNPRHLVRRRGQEARLRCSPMKGHSHVYWYRQLPEEGLKFMVYLQKENIIDESGMPKERFSAEFPKEGPSILRIQQVVRGDSAAYFCASSPGGGVNTGELFFGEGSRLTVL.

The table lists this clonotype with a few counts. The chain uses TRBV18 and TRBJ2-7; 7 bases align to TRBD1. The germline V gene has CDR1 KGHSH and CDR2 LQKENI. V lost 2 bases to trimming and J lost 3 bases; unmatched junction nucleotides: 4. The CDR3 runs 14 residues. The CDR3 spells CASSPMGQNYEQYF. CDR3 coding DNA: TGTGCCAGCTCACCAATGGGACAGAACTACGAGCAGTACTTC.

This clonotype came up a few times. This chain joins TRBV2 and TRBJ2-3; the D gene could be TRBD1 or TRBD2 (6 bases each). V was shortened by 5 bases and J by 6 bases, with 15 bases between the two germline ends. From germline, CDR1 is SNHLY and CDR2 FYNNEI. CDR3 size: 14 residues. The CDR3 region has the DNA TGTGCCAGCAGTTTTACGGGGGCCGGTGATACGCAGTATTTT. It translates to CASSFTGAGDTQYF. Together with reference TRBV2 and TRBJ2-3, the CDR3 gives the full variable domain: EPEVTQTPSHQVTQMGQEVILRCVPISNHLYFYWYRQILGQKVEFLVSFYNNEISEKSEIFDDQFSVERPDGSNFTLKIRSTKLEDSAMYFCASSFTGAGDTQYFGPGTRLTVL.

A few counts support this clonotype. This rearrangement joins TRBV11-3 to TRBJ2-3, with TRBD2 identical over 8 bases. Losses at the gene ends were 8 bases for V and 5 bases for J; bases not matched to a gene: 15. CDR1 and CDR2 from the germline V gene are SGHNT and YENEEA. CDR3 length equals 16 residues. CDR3 sequence reads: CASLEAGDAVKDTQYF. DNA for the CDR3: TGTGCCAGCTTAGAAGCGGGAGATGCGGTTAAAGATACGCAGTATTTT. Using reference TRBV11-3 and TRBJ2-3 for the parts outside the CDR3, the full variable domain is EAGVVQSPRYKIIEKKQPVAFWCNPISGHNTLYWYLQNLGQGPELLIRYENEEAVDDSQLPKDRFSAERLKGVDSTLKIQPAELGDSAVYLCASLEAGDAVKDTQYFGPGTRLTVL.

This clonotype was detected a few times. The chain recombines TRBV18 with TRBJ2-3, with D unresolved. The V gene lost 3 bases and the J gene lost 6 bases, with 7 bases spanning the gap. Germline V gene data show CDR1 as KGHSH and CDR2 as LQKENI. CDR3 length: 12 amino acids. The CDR3 region has the DNA TGTGCCAGCTCACCGACGCTCGATACGCAGTATTTT. It codes for CASSPTLDTQYF.

The rearrangement links TRBV6-5 to TRBJ1-1; D uncertain. The V end was cut by 2 bases, the J end by 1 base, with 5 bases between. Germline CDR1 reads MNHEY; CDR2 reads SVGAGI. This CDR3 is built from 13 residues. The CDR3 reads CASSYRRNTEAFF. In nucleotides, the CDR3 is TGTGCCAGCAGTTACCGGCGGAACACTGAAGCTTTCTTT.

The chain carries TRBV4-3 and TRBJ2-3; tentative D call: TRBD2 (5 bases). Deletions cut 0 bases from V and 4 bases from J, with 8 bases between. The CDR3 consists of 14 residues. CDR1 LGHNA and CDR2 YSLEER come from the germline V gene. The CDR3 coding sequence is TGCGCCAGCAGCCAAGATCCGAGGGCAGATACGCAGTATTTT. Translating it yields CASSQDPRADTQYF.

The chain carries TRBV5-1 and TRBJ2-7; D possibly corresponds to TRBD1 (7 bases). This CDR3 has 14 amino acids. Germline V gives CDR1 SGHRS, CDR2 YFSETQ. The germline V and J ends were trimmed by 4 bases and 2 bases, with 13 bases remaining between them. The CDR3 loop reads CASSQTGTPYEQYF. CDR3 DNA: TGCGCCAGCAGCCAGACAGGGACTCCCTACGAGCAGTACTTC.

This clonotype was recorded many times. The chain carries TRBV7-8 and TRBJ2-5; D uncertain. CDR1 is SGHVS, CDR2 FQNEAQ, per germline. CDR3 length: 16 residues. Trimming cost V 3 bases and J 2 bases, with 16 bases left between them. CDR3 nucleotides: TGTGCCAGCAGCTTCCAAACGGGCCAGGTTCAAGAGACCCAGTACTTC. Translating it yields CASSFQTGQVQETQYF.

This clonotype was observed at least ten times. The chain links TRBV27 to TRBJ2-5, with TRBD2 as a possible D gene (5 bases). V lost 6 bases and J lost 1, with 9 bases in between. The CDR3 runs to 13 residues. Germline CDR1 MNHEY, CDR2 SMNVEV (reference sequence). The CDR3 region has the DNA TGTGCCAGCAGCCTTCGGGGCCAAGAGACCCAGTACTTC. It translates to CASSLRGQETQYF.

Many counts were recorded for this clonotype. The chain joins TRBV28 to TRBJ2-7, with TRBD1 identical over 10 bases. This CDR3 is built from 19 residues. Trimming removed 3 bases from V and 0 bases from J; junction bases left unmatched: 14. Germline assignment: CDR1 MDHEN and CDR2 SYDVKM. CDR3 in amino acids: CASSFPGTGATVSSYEQYF. The CDR3 coding sequence is TGTGCCAGCAGTTTCCCCGGGACAGGGGCCACGGTGAGCTCCTACGAGCAGTACTTC.

The genes are TRBV7-9 and TRBJ2-3, with 8 bases aligning to TRBD2. Germline V lookup: CDR1 SEHNR, CDR2 FQNEAQ (reference sequence). The CDR3 has 15 amino acids. The V gene end was trimmed by 5 bases and the J gene end by 5 bases; junction bases not matched to a gene: 9. The CDR3 reads CASSHSGARLDTQYF. The CDR3 nucleotides are TGTGCCAGCAGCCATAGCGGGGCTCGCCTAGATACGCAGTATTTT.

The chain combines TRBV6-1 with TRBJ1-6; no reliable D call. The V gene's germline CDR1 is MNHNS and CDR2 SASEGT. This CDR3 comprises 15 residues. Between the trimmed V and J ends, which lost 5 bases and 8 bases, there was a span of 16 bases. CDR3 sequence: CASSNQRPWDSPLHF. In DNA form, the CDR3 reads TGTGCCAGCAGTAATCAGAGGCCATGGGATTCACCCCTCCACTTT.

The chain employs TRBV9 and TRBJ1-6; a possible D gene is TRBD1 (6 bases). Germline V CDR1 and CDR2: SGDLS, YYNGEE. This CDR3 is built from 16 residues. V was shortened by 4 bases and J by 2 bases, with 13 bases between the two germline ends. Here the CDR3 reads CASSPGQSTYNSPLHF. The CDR3 nucleotides read TGTGCCAGCAGCCCCGGACAGAGTACCTATAATTCACCCCTCCACTTT.

The sample holds a few counts of this clonotype. CDR3 sequence (DNA): TGTGCCAGTAGTAACGCCTTAGCGACCACCTACGAGCAGTACTTC. This translates into CASSNALATTYEQYF. The chain is built from TRBV19 and TRBJ2-7, with D perhaps TRBD2 (5 bases). Germline assignment: CDR1 LNHDA and CDR2 SQIVND (reference sequence). The CDR3 covers 15 residues. The germline V and J ends were trimmed by 4 bases and 2 bases, with 15 bases remaining between them.

This chain connects TRBV5-6 to TRBJ2-5; the match to TRBD1 covers 11 bases. This CDR3 is 16 amino acids long. J was trimmed by 5 bases and V by 3 bases; bases with no gene match: 9. CDR1 SGHDT and CDR2 YYEEEE come from the germline V gene. CDR3 nucleotides: TGTGCCAGCAGCTGGGGGGGACAGGGGGTTTTGGAGACCCAGTACTTC. Its protein is CASSWGGQGVLETQYF.

The V and J genes are TRBV7-9 and TRBJ1-6; possibly TRBD1 for D (6 bases). V was clipped by 5 bases and J by 7 bases, with 15 bases between them. This CDR3 spans 15 amino acids. The germline gives CDR1 SEHNR, CDR2 FQNEAQ (reference sequence). CDR3 in DNA: TGTGCCAGCAGCCCGTTGAGGGGGAGGAATTCACCCCTCCACTTT. It codes for CASSPLRGRNSPLHF.

This sequence joins TRBV12-3 or TRBV12-4 and TRBJ1-1, with a tentative D call TRBD1 (6 bases). The ends were cut back, 8 bases at V and 6 bases at J, with 16 bases in the middle. The CDR3 has 13 residues. The CDR3 here is CASSGGGKSEAFF. The CDR3 DNA reads as TGTGCCAGCTCGGGGGGCGGAAAGTCTGAAGCTTTCTTT.

This clonotype was seen at least ten times. This chain uses TRBV7-2 with TRBJ2-7; tentative D call: TRBD1 (6 bases). Germline-derived CDR1 and CDR2 are SGHTA and FQGNSA. Trimming took 1 base from V and 2 from J, leaving 12 bases between them. The CDR3 covers 15 residues. CDR3 loop: CASSLGGGPTYEQYF. Here the CDR3 DNA reads TGTGCCAGCAGCTTAGGTGGGGGCCCTACCTACGAGCAGTACTTC.

This clonotype has only a few counts. The V call is TRBV20-1, the J call TRBJ2-7; 8 bases line up with TRBD1. In germline, CDR1 is DFQATT, CDR2 SNEGSKA (reference sequence). CDR3 size: 13 residues. With V trimmed by 6 bases and J by 4 bases, 8 bases remained unmatched. The CDR3 bases are TGCAGTGCCACGGGGACAGGATATTACGAGCAGTACTTC. This gives the protein CSATGTGYYEQYF.

The chain couples TRBV6-2 or TRBV6-3 to TRBJ2-7; 9 bases align to TRBD2. From germline, CDR1 is MNHEY and CDR2 SVGEGT. The CDR3 sequence is 14 residues long. The ends lost 7 bases at V and 0 bases at J; junction bases unmatched: 4. The CDR3 nucleotides are TGTGCCAGCACTTTAGCGGGAGTCTCCTACGAGCAGTACTTC. Translated: CASTLAGVSYEQYF.

This clonotype was observed at least ten times. The chain joins TRBV7-2 to TRBJ1-5, with D hard to call. The CDR3 totals 13 residues. Germline values: CDR1 SGHTA, CDR2 FQGNSA. Deletions cut 5 bases from V and 5 bases from J, with 10 bases between. The CDR3 region has the DNA TGTGCCAGCAGCCCCGGATATGATCAGCCCCAGCATTTT. Translation gives CASSPGYDQPQHF.

The chain uses TRBV20-1 and TRBJ1-2; D is ambiguous. Deletions cut 0 bases from V and 6 bases from J, with 14 bases between. Germline CDR1 is DFQATT and CDR2 is SNEGSKA (reference sequence). CDR3 length equals 14 residues. CDR3 amino acids: CSARDDWIYDGYTF. Here the CDR3 DNA reads TGCAGTGCTAGAGATGACTGGATCTACGATGGCTACACCTTC.

In its sample, this clonotype was seen many times. This chain joins TRBV4-3 and TRBJ2-1; 7 positions match TRBD2. With V trimmed by 0 bases and J by 0 bases, 2 bases remained unmatched. In germline, CDR1 is LGHNA, CDR2 YSLEER. The CDR3 sequence is 16 residues long. The CDR3 here is CASSQDRGSSYNEQFF. In DNA, the CDR3 is TGCGCCAGCAGCCAAGACCGCGGGAGCTCCTACAATGAGCAGTTCTTC.

The chain joins TRBV19 to TRBJ1-1; D ambiguous. V gave up 6 bases and J gave up 5 bases, with 16 bases separating them. Per germline, CDR1 LNHDA and CDR2 SQIVND (reference sequence). CDR3 length: 14 amino acids. The CDR3 DNA follows: TGTGCCAGTAGCCCGCGCTCCTTTTTGACTGAAGCTTTCTTT. Encoded protein: CASSPRSFLTEAFF.

The rearrangement joins TRBV19 to TRBJ2-3, with unresolved D. Trimming stripped 7 bases from V and 8 bases from J, with 13 bases between. Germline values: CDR1 LNHDA, CDR2 SQIVND (reference sequence). CDR3 length: 12 residues. The CDR3 loop reads CASTSGSTTQYF. DNA of the CDR3: TGTGCCAGTACCTCCGGGTCGACTACGCAGTATTTT.

The sample holds many counts of this clonotype. The chain recombines TRBV7-2 with TRBJ2-5; tentatively, D is TRBD1 (5 bases). V was shortened by 4 bases and J by 4 bases, with 10 bases between the two germline ends. CDR1 is SGHTA and CDR2 is FQGNSA in the germline V gene. The length of the CDR3 is 13 residues. The CDR3 nucleotides read TGTGCCAGCAGCTATAATAGGGGAGAGACCCAGTACTTC. This encodes CASSYNRGETQYF.

This clonotype was seen more than once but under ten times. The V call is TRBV7-9, the J call TRBJ2-5; 7 bases are shared with TRBD2. Germline CDR1 is SEHNR and CDR2 is FQNEAQ (reference sequence). This CDR3 region has 14 residues. V shed 7 bases and J 2 bases; nucleotides not matched to a gene: 7. CDR3 sequence: CASTLGEGQETQYF. DNA for the CDR3: TGTGCCAGCACCCTAGGGGAGGGACAAGAGACCCAGTACTTC.

This clonotype occurred a few times. The rearrangement uses TRBV7-9 and TRBJ1-5; D remains unclear. The CDR3 covers 13 residues. The germline CDR1 and CDR2 sequences are SEHNR and FQNEAQ (reference sequence). Trimming removed 5 bases from V and 5 bases from J, with 10 bases in between. This CDR3 reads CASSQDPYQPQHF. CDR3 bases: TGTGCCAGCAGCCAAGACCCGTATCAGCCCCAGCATTTT.

There are a few counts of this clonotype. CDR3: CASRDRASYNEQFF. The DNA of the CDR3 is TGTGCCAGCAGGGACAGGGCCTCCTACAATGAGCAGTTCTTC. The chain couples TRBV6-2 or TRBV6-3 to TRBJ2-1; 8 nucleotides match TRBD1. The CDR3 length is 14 residues. Germline V lookup: CDR1 MNHEY, CDR2 SVGEGT. Losses at the gene ends were 6 bases for V and 0 bases for J; bases not matched to a gene: 1.